This T cell receptor (beta chain) appears in the sequencing data of a study of blood T cell repertoires in COVID-19. For the study at large: T cells, B-cell-depleted T cells, or PBMCs provided the cDNA or gDNA that served as material.

Authors' data handling: Estimates of nucleated cell counts were drawn from the amplification of reference gene primers. Assay: immunoSEQ multiplex PCR; the TCRdb copy retains only in-frame clones and omits some. V, J and clone size derive from that table, while D and trimming were established from the DNA sequence. This sample has tens of thousands of clones, with roughly four fifths found just once. Germline lookup yields CDR1 MDHEN and CDR2 SYDVKM. The ends were cut back, 7 bases at V and 1 base at J, with 17 bases in the middle. This CDR3 is 16 amino acids long. Material for sequencing was peripheral blood. This TCR came from a woman in her sixties with acute or convalescent COVID-19. The V and J genes are TRBV28 and TRBJ1-5, with a tentative D call TRBD1 (5 bases). The CDR3 loop is CASTNPGGWSNQPQHF. CDR3 bases: TGTGCCAGCACCAACCCCGGGGGATGGAGCAATCAGCCCCAGCATTTT.